These 19 T cell receptor beta chains share one sample of origin, sequenced in a study of T cell changes during pregnancy in multiple sclerosis. Sequencing was performed with immunoSEQ multiplex PCR; in TCRdb, only in-frame clones are kept and a portion is missing. The top ten hold more than 2% of the sample, which has 55,000 to 70,000 clones, 90% seen once. The sample was peripheral blood, taken in the first trimester of pregnancy. These receptor sequences come from a female donor in good health, enrolled as a control in a pregnancy study.

The chain uses TRBV7-8 and TRBJ1-5; D is ambiguous. Germline V gives CDR1 SGHVS, CDR2 FQNEAQ. The CDR3 is made up of 18 amino acids. The V gene lost 3 bases and the J gene lost 0 bases, with 18 bases spanning the gap. CDR3 sequence: CASSLGQISRYSNQPQHF. Here the CDR3 DNA reads TGTGCCAGCAGCTTGGGCCAGATATCAAGATATAGCAATCAGCCCCAGCATTTT. The full variable domain, completed using reference TRBV7-8 and TRBJ1-5, is GAGVSQSPRYKVAKRGQDVALRCDPISGHVSLFWYQQALGQGPEFLTYFQNEAQLDKSGLPSDRFFAERPEGSVSTLKIQRTQQEDSAVYLCASSLGQISRYSNQPQHFGDGTRLSIL.

This sequence joins TRBV7-2 and TRBJ1-2, with TRBD1 as a possible D gene (6 bases). The CDR3 has 15 amino acids. Germline V gene lookup returns CDR1 SGHTA and CDR2 FQGNSA. V lost 1 base and J lost 7, with 16 bases in between. CDR3 nucleotides: TGTGCCAGCAGCTTAGTTTTAGAGGGAGGGGGTGGCTACACCTTC. Amino acid sequence: CASSLVLEGGGGYTF.

This clone was seen only once. In DNA, the CDR3 is TGTGCCAGCAGCTTGGTGGCAAGTAACTATGGCTACACCTTC. The encoded protein is CASSLVASNYGYTF. The V gene is TRBV5-4, the J gene TRBJ1-2; D call uncertain. Trimming shortened V by 0 bases and J by 1 base, and 7 bases separated the two germline ends. The V gene's germline CDR1 is SGHNT and CDR2 YYREEE (reference sequence). The CDR3 runs to 14 residues.

V and J are TRBV19 and TRBJ2-6; 8 nucleotides match TRBD1. The V gene end was trimmed by 4 bases and the J gene end by 0 bases; junction bases not matched to a gene: 5. Looked up from germline, CDR1 is LNHDA and CDR2 is SQIVND (reference sequence). The CDR3 spans 17 residues. DNA of the CDR3: TGTGCCAGTAGTAGAGACAGGGGCCCCTCTGGGGCCAACGTCCTGACTTTC. Residues: CASSRDRGPSGANVLTF.

V usage is TRBV2 and J usage is TRBJ2-6; the D gene is possibly TRBD1 (7 bases). CDR3 length equals 17 residues. Trimming removed 4 bases from V and 2 bases from J, with 15 bases in between. The germline V gene encodes CDR1 SNHLY and CDR2 FYNNEI. The CDR3 DNA follows: TGTGCCAGCAGTGCGGAGGGGGCAATTACTGGGGCCAACGTCCTGACTTTC. This codes for CASSAEGAITGANVLTF.

The chain couples TRBV5-1 to TRBJ2-7, with D unclear. The CDR3 is 13 amino acids. Germline loops: CDR1 SGHRS, CDR2 YFSETQ. The V end was cut by 2 bases, the J end by 3 bases, with 9 bases between. The CDR3 here is CASSFNSHYEQYF. In nucleotides, the CDR3 is TGCGCCAGCAGCTTCAACAGCCACTACGAGCAGTACTTC.

The V gene is TRBV5-6, the J gene TRBJ1-6; maybe TRBD1 (6 bases). Germline V lookup: CDR1 SGHDT, CDR2 YYEEEE. The CDR3 spans 15 residues. V lost 3 bases, J lost 8 bases, and 15 bases lay in between. In nucleotides, the CDR3 is TGTGCCAGCAGCTCAACCGACAGGCCTTATTCACCCCTCCACTTT. Amino acid sequence: CASSSTDRPYSPLHF.

This sequence joins TRBV19 and TRBJ2-1; TRBD1 matches 8 bases. Germline assignment: CDR1 LNHDA and CDR2 SQIVND (reference sequence). The CDR3 loop spans 15 amino acids. Germline trimming cut 5 bases from V and 8 bases from J; bases unmatched to any gene: 11. The CDR3: CASSPGTGESDEQFF. CDR3 in DNA: TGTGCCAGTAGTCCCGGGACAGGCGAATCGGATGAGCAGTTCTTC. The whole variable domain, remainder taken from reference TRBV19 and TRBJ2-1, is DGGITQSPKYLFRKEGQNVTLSCEQNLNHDAMYWYRQDPGQGLRLIYYSQIVNDFQKGDIAEGYSVSREKKESFPLTVTSAQKNPTAFYLCASSPGTGESDEQFFGPGTRLTVL.

The rearrangement joins TRBV18 to TRBJ2-3; 7 bases match TRBD2. In germline, CDR1 is KGHSH, CDR2 LQKENI. CDR3 length: 15 amino acids. The ends lost 0 bases at V and 8 bases at J; junction bases unmatched: 8. The CDR3 DNA sequence: TGTGCCAGCTCACCACCTGCGGGAGTGGAGAGTACGCAGTATTTT. Encoded protein: CASSPPAGVESTQYF.

The J gene is TRBJ1-1, the V gene TRBV2; D is unresolved. CDR1 is SNHLY, CDR2 FYNNEI, per germline. V was shortened by 0 bases and J by 7 bases, with 12 bases between the two germline ends. The CDR3 has 14 residues. For the CDR3, the DNA is TGTGCCAGCAGTGAAGCGCTGACTGAGCATGAAGCTTTCTTT. It encodes CASSEALTEHEAFF. Based on the CDR3 plus reference TRBV2 and TRBJ1-1, the full variable domain is EPEVTQTPSHQVTQMGQEVILRCVPISNHLYFYWYRQILGQKVEFLVSFYNNEISEKSEIFDDQFSVERPDGSNFTLKIRSTKLEDSAMYFCASSEALTEHEAFFGQGTRLTVV.

The V gene is TRBV6-6, the J gene TRBJ1-6, with D perhaps matching TRBD1 (5 bases). The CDR3 extends over 15 amino acids. V was trimmed by 0 bases and J by 7 bases, leaving 10 bases between them. Germline V gene data show CDR1 as MNHNY and CDR2 as SVGAGI (reference sequence). CDR3 bases: TGTGCCAGCAGTTACTCAGGGCAGGGAAATTCACCCCTCCACTTT. Its translation: CASSYSGQGNSPLHF.

The rearrangement links TRBV19 to TRBJ2-1; TRBD2 aligns across 8 bases. V lost 4 bases and J lost 4; bases outside the gene matches: 12. The CDR3 is 17 residues long. Looked up from germline, CDR1 is LNHDA and CDR2 is SQIVND (reference sequence). In nucleotides, the CDR3 is TGTGCCAGTAGTAGGGGTTCGGTAGCGGGAAATTACAATGAGCAGTTCTTC. Encoded protein: CASSRGSVAGNYNEQFF.

The rearrangement links TRBV7-9 to TRBJ2-1, with 10 bases lining up with TRBD2. The ends lost 0 bases at V and 7 bases at J; junction bases unmatched: 9. The germline CDR1 and CDR2 sequences are SEHNR and FQNEAQ (reference sequence). The CDR3 runs 17 residues. The CDR3 DNA reads as TGTGCCAGCAGCTTAGCGGGGCTAGCGGGGGCTGGAAATGAGCAGTTCTTC. Its translation: CASSLAGLAGAGNEQFF.

V is TRBV20-1 and J is TRBJ2-1, with D perhaps matching TRBD2 (5 bases). There are 11 residues in the CDR3. CDR1 and CDR2 (germline): DFQATT, SNEGSKA (reference sequence). V was trimmed by 6 bases and J by 6 bases, leaving 9 bases between them. CDR3 DNA sequence: TGCAGTGCAGCAGGAGGCAATGAGCAGTTCTTC. It encodes CSAAGGNEQFF.

The gene calls are TRBV7-8 and TRBJ2-6, with a weak D call TRBD1 (5 bases). Germline V gives CDR1 SGHVS, CDR2 FQNEAQ. Trimming took 2 bases from V and 0 from J, leaving 23 bases between them. The CDR3 loop spans 21 amino acids. CDR3 loop: CASSLLRFFRTQSSGANVLTF. The CDR3 DNA sequence: TGTGCCAGCAGCTTATTACGTTTTTTCCGGACACAAAGCTCTGGGGCCAACGTCCTGACTTTC.

The rearrangement links TRBV5-1 to TRBJ2-7, with TRBD1 identical over 8 bases. This CDR3 has 16 amino acids. Trimming at V came to 1 base and at J to 3 bases, leaving 9 bases not matched to a gene. CDR1 and CDR2 from the germline V gene are SGHRS and YFSETQ. The CDR3 protein is CASSLQGALLYYEQYF. The CDR3 nucleotides read TGCGCCAGCAGCTTGCAGGGGGCGCTTCTATACTACGAGCAGTACTTC.

The V and J genes are TRBV9 and TRBJ2-1, with a tentative D call TRBD2 (5 bases). The CDR3 runs to 12 residues. Germline CDR1 SGDLS, CDR2 YYNGEE. V was cut by 4 bases and J by 7 bases, with 9 bases left in between. CDR3 sequence (DNA): TGTGCCAGCAGCTTCTCGGGGAATGAGCAGTTCTTC. Amino acid sequence: CASSFSGNEQFF. The whole variable domain, remainder taken from reference TRBV9 and TRBJ2-1, is DSGVTQTPKHLITATGQRVTLRCSPRSGDLSVYWYQQSLDQGLQFLIQYYNGEERAKGNILERFSAQQFPDLHSELNLSSLELGDSALYFCASSFSGNEQFFGPGTRLTVL.

The chain couples TRBV9 to TRBJ2-3; no definite D call. V shed 0 bases and J shed 0 bases, with 8 bases lying between them. The CDR3 covers 15 residues. Germline V gives CDR1 SGDLS, CDR2 YYNGEE. CDR3 in amino acids: CASSVGPSSTDTQYF. The CDR3 nucleotides are TGTGCCAGCAGCGTAGGGCCCTCTAGCACAGATACGCAGTATTTT.

The J gene is TRBJ2-3, the V gene TRBV12-5, with TRBD1 matching 8 bases. This CDR3 contains 15 residues. Trimming took 6 bases from V and 3 from J; bases not matched to a gene: 8. Germline assignment: CDR1 LGHNT and CDR2 FRNRAP. The DNA of the CDR3 is TGTGCTAGTGGCCTAGCAGGGGGCGCGACAGATACGCAGTATTTT. The encoded protein is CASGLAGGATDTQYF. Based on the CDR3 plus reference TRBV12-5 and TRBJ2-3, the full variable domain is DARVTQTPRHKVTEMGQEVTMRCQPILGHNTVFWYRQTMMQGLELLAYFRNRAPLDDSGMPKDRFSAEMPDATLATLKIQPSEPRDSAVYFCASGLAGGATDTQYFGPGTRLTVL.